This TCR beta chain was documented in a study of early T cells in non-severe SARS-CoV-2 infection. Study-level background: Investigators sequenced bulk RNA drawn from unsorted whole blood, and chains remained unpaired. Study-wide findings and caveats: Using VDJdb, the matching emphasized anti-spike CD8 responses while missing private and CD4 specificities.

This clonotype showed up just a few times. Its specificity is unknown. Individual cDNA molecules received unique molecular identifiers. TCRdb re-called the 5' RACE reads with MiXCR, one entry per CDR3 protein. Of 90,000 to 120,000 distinct CDR3 sequences in the sample, about 12% were seen once. This CDR3 comprises 15 residues. V lost 3 bases, J lost 0 bases, and 8 bases lay in between. The V call is TRBV12-3 or TRBV12-4, the J call TRBJ2-2; D unclear. The source material was whole blood. The receptor was isolated from an adult who was a healthcare worker with PCR-confirmed SARS-CoV-2 infection or an uninfected control (not recorded which). CDR3 in amino acids: CASSLRASNTGELFF. For the CDR3, the DNA is TGTGCCAGCAGTTTGCGCGCGTCGAACACCGGGGAGCTGTTTTTT.